Listed here is a single T cell receptor beta chain. No antigen is known for it. The PCR was carried out with 60 Vbeta primers and 13 Jbeta primers. Data came from immunoSEQ multiplex PCR; TCRdb stores just in-frame clones and leaves some out. This table holds about 140,000 clones, 75% to 90% found once. This sample is part of a study of cytomegalovirus exposure and HLA in healthy donors. The CDR3 is made up of 15 amino acids. The ends were cut back, 4 bases at V and 5 bases at J, with 19 bases in the middle. Germline CDR1 and CDR2: SGHRS and YFSETQ. Study-wide results and limits: As was reported, the classifier diagnosed cytomegalovirus status with high specificity and sensitivity.

This sequence originates from a man aged 35 to 55 in good health and CMV-seronegative. The chain recombines TRBV5-1 with TRBJ2-7, with D possibly matching TRBD2 (5 bases). Sequencing was carried out using PBMCs. The CDR3 sequence: CASSLAGFTPHEQYF. The CDR3 coding sequence is TGCGCCAGCAGCCTAGCCGGGTTTACCCCCCACGAGCAGTACTTC.